This T cell receptor (beta chain) was profiled in a study of blood T cells in healthy people across ages. This clonotype was recorded once. The germline gives CDR1 SGHRS, CDR2 YFSETQ. The CDR3 runs to 14 residues. Trimming left V 4 bases short and J 3 bases short, with 14 bases between. Sample-barcoded 5' priming and a J-beta primer mix drove a second PCR of about 6 to 12 cycles. In TCRdb, the 5' RACE reads were re-called with MiXCR into one record per CDR3 protein. The sample lists 650,000 to 700,000 distinct CDR3 sequences, around 50% occurring once. V gene TRBV5-1 combines with J gene TRBJ2-7; no firm D call. The sample taken for sequencing was blood. The receptor's source is a woman of 80 years or more in good health. The DNA for the CDR3 is TGCGCCAGCAGCCCTAACCTTCAAGACTACGAGCAGTACTTC. It is translated as CASSPNLQDYEQYF.